The TCR beta chain under discussion was sequenced for a study of human T cells and chemical hapten exposure. The CDR3 extends over 12 amino acids. Trimming cost V 8 bases and J 1 base, with 11 bases left between them. The V gene's germline CDR1 is SQVTM and CDR2 ANQGSEA. TCRdb reprocessed the RACE reads via MiXCR and lists one record per CDR3 protein. The sample has about 68,000 distinct CDR3 sequences, about 10% seen once. Time point meaning: pre-sensitization, week 0. Specified treatment: therapeutic diphenylcyclopropenone sensitization with weekly scalp DPC. RNA extraction used unfractionated whole blood as the source of total RNA.

This chain uses TRBV29-1 with TRBJ1-2; tentatively, D is TRBD1 (6 bases). The TCR was taken from a woman between 50 and 59 years old with alopecia areata. Some clones in this sample may be carry-over from other donors' samples. Sequenced here: whole blood, sampled in connection with sensitization to the hapten diphenylcyclopropenone (DPC). CDR3 loop: CSYRQDNYGYTF. The DNA for the CDR3 is TGCAGCTACCGACAGGATAACTATGGCTACACCTTC.